The T cell receptor beta chain under discussion was sequenced for a study of T cell repertoires in cytomegalovirus infection. The V and J ends lost 0 bases and 2 bases respectively, with 6 bases between them. The CDR3 spans 15 residues. The V gene's germline CDR1 is SGHRS and CDR2 YFSETQ. TCRdb independently ran MiXCR on the reads; one entry per CDR3 protein. The profile covers 450,000 to 650,000 distinct CDR3 sequences, with about 25% appearing a single time and roughly an eighth taken by the ten largest. The chain has TRBV5-1 and TRBJ2-6; D is undetermined. The sequence was obtained from a human donor in good health (CMV status not recorded). Some clones in this sample may be carry-over from other donors' samples. The sequenced sample consisted of PBMCs. The CDR3 region is CASSLDQAGANVLTF. The CDR3 DNA sequence: TGCGCCAGCAGCTTGGATCAGGCTGGGGCCAACGTCCTGACTTTC.